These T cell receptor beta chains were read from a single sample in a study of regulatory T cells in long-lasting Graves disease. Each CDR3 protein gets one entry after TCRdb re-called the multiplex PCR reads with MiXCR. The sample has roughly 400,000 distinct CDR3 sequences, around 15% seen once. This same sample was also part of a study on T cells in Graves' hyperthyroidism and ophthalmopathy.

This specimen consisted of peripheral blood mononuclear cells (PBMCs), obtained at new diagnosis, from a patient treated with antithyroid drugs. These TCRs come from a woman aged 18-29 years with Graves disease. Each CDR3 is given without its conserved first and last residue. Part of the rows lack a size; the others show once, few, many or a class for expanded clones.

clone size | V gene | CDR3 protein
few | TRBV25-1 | ASSERGQGNEKLF
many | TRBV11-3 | ASSLERSTDTQY
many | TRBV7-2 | ASSLRYNEQF
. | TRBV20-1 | SVLGTANIQY
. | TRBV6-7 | ASNLGLEQF
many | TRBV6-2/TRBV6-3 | ASSRNREGYGYT
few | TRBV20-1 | SAVEGAANEKLF
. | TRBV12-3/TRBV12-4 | ASSPRLAGGARDTQY
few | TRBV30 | AWHRKGGEQY
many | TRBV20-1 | SATVWAGTGELF
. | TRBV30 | AWSAGTNYNEQF